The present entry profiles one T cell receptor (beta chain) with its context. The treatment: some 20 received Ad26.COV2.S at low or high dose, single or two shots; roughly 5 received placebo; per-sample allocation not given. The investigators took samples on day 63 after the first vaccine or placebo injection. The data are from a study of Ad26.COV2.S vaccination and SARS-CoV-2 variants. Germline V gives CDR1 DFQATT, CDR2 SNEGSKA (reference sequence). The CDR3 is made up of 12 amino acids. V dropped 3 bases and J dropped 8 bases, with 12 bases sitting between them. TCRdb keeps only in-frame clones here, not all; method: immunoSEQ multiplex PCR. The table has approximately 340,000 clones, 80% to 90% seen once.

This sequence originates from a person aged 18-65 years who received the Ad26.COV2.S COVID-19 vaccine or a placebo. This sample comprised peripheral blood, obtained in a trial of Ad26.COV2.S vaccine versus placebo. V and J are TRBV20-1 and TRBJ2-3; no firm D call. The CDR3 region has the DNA TGCAGTGCTAGTTTAAGGTTTGGTACGCAGTATTTT. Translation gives CSASLRFGTQYF.